This TCR beta chain derives from a study of cytomegalovirus exposure and HLA in healthy donors. General study results and limits: In a later analysis, specific HLA alleles were associated with more than 15,000 TCR beta sequences at a 0.05 false discovery rate.

The PCR ran on 60 Vbeta and 13 Jbeta primers. Profiling relied on immunoSEQ multiplex PCR, and the TCRdb table lists in-frame clones only, not all of them. Of roughly 200,000 clones in the sample, more than 65% were seen once. This cohort consisted of healthy bone marrow donors. As regards this clone: Its antigen remains unknown.

V shed 2 bases and J shed 6 bases, with 7 bases lying between them. The CDR3 is made up of 12 amino acids. Germline assignment: CDR1 SNHLY and CDR2 FYNNEI. The source of this sequence is a man younger than 35 in good health and CMV-seronegative. The sequencing sample was made of PBMCs. The genes are TRBV2 and TRBJ1-1; unclear D gene. In DNA form, the CDR3 reads TGTGCCAGCAGTGAATTGCGCGCTGAAGCTTTCTTT. It is translated as CASSELRAEAFF.